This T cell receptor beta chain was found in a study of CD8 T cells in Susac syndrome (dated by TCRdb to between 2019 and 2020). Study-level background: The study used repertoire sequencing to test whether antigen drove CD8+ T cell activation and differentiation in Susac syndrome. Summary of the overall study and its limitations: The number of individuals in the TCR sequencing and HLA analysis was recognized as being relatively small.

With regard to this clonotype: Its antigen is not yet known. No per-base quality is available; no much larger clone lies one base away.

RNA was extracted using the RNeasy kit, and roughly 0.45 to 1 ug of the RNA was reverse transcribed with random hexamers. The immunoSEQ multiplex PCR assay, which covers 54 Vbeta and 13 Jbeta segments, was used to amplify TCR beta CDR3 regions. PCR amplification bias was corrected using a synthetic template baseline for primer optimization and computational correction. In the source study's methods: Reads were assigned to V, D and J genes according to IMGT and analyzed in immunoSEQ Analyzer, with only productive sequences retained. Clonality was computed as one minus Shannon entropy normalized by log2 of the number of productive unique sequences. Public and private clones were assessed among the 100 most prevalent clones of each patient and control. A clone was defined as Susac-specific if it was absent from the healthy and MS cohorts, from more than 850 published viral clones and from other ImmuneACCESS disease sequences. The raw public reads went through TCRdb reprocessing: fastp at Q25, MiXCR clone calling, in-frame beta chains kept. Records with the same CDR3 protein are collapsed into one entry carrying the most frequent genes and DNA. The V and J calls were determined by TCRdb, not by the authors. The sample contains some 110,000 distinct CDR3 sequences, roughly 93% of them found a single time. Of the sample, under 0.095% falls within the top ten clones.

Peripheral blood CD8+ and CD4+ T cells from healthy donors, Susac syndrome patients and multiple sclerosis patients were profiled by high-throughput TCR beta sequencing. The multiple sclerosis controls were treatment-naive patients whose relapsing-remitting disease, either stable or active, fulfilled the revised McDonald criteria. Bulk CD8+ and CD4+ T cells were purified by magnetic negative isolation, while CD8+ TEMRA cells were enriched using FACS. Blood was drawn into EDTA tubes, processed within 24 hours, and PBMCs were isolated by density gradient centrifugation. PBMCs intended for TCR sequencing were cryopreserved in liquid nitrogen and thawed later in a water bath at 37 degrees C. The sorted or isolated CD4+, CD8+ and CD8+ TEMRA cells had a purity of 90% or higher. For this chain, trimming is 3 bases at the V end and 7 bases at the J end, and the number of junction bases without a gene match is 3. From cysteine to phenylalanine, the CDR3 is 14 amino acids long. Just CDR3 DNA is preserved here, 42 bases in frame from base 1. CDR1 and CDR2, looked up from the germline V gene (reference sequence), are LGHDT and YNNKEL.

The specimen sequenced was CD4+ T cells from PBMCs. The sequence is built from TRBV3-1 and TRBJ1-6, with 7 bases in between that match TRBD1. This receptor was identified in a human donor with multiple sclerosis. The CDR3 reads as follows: CASSHGQENSPLHF. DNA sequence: TGTGCCAGCAGCCATGGACAGGAAAATTCACCCCTCCACTTT.